This T cell receptor beta chain was observed in a study of CD8 T cells in ankylosing spondylitis. Study results and limitations: Within ankylosing spondylitis blood, a TCR beta motif made up of roughly eight highly homologous variants appeared to be characteristic.

This CDR3 spans 13 amino acids. CDR1 is SGHNT and CDR2 is YYREEE in the germline V gene (reference sequence). Unmatched junction bases numbered 10, after V lost 7 bases and J lost 9 bases. Each CDR3 protein gets one entry after TCRdb re-called the 5' RACE reads with MiXCR. The profile shows about 460,000 distinct CDR3 sequences, less than 6% of them singletons. This clonotype appeared many times. No antigen is known for it. J is TRBJ2-1 and V is TRBV5-4; 7 bases line up with TRBD1. The sample was blood, either unsorted or a sorted T cell fraction (not recorded which). The sequence was obtained from a male donor with ankylosing spondylitis. This chain's CDR3 is CASQDRRNGEQFF. The CDR3 DNA is TGTGCCAGCCAGGACAGGCGGAATGGTGAGCAGTTCTTC.